The rows below give T cell receptor beta chains drawn from one sample of a study of blood T cell repertoires in COVID-19. Some clones are missing from TCRdb's copy, which holds only in-frame ones; the method was immunoSEQ multiplex PCR. The table has 400,000 to 450,000 clones, more than 70% seen once. Sequenced material: peripheral blood. The receptor source for this set is a woman aged 45 to 65 with COVID-19, enrolled during active disease. Both conserved end residues are part of each CDR3. A D gene is named only where the DNA matches it firmly.

v_gene: TRBV4-1
j_gene: TRBJ1-4
d_gene: .
CDR3aa: CASSLVGGYGEKLFF

v_gene: TRBV30
j_gene: TRBJ1-3
d_gene: .
CDR3aa: CAWSPGGPDTIYF

v_gene: TRBV5-4
j_gene: TRBJ2-1
d_gene: TRBD1
CDR3aa: CASNTGTGYNEQFF

v_gene: TRBV6-5
j_gene: TRBJ2-7
d_gene: .
CDR3aa: CASSTRTSHSYEQYF

v_gene: TRBV11-3
j_gene: TRBJ2-5
d_gene: .
CDR3aa: CASSRGGGRETQYF

v_gene: TRBV2
j_gene: TRBJ2-7
d_gene: TRBD1
CDR3aa: CASSGDRGTYEQYF

v_gene: TRBV5-1
j_gene: TRBJ1-2
d_gene: TRBD1
CDR3aa: CASSPRDSPTYGYTF

v_gene: TRBV7-2
j_gene: TRBJ2-7
d_gene: .
CDR3aa: CASSSVPGSEQYF

v_gene: TRBV12-5
j_gene: TRBJ2-2
d_gene: .
CDR3aa: CASGLVRDGSAGTGELFF

v_gene: TRBV9
j_gene: TRBJ1-4
d_gene: TRBD1
CDR3aa: CASSHSGGQGFGEKLFF

v_gene: TRBV18
j_gene: TRBJ1-5
d_gene: .
CDR3aa: CASSPAMGQPQHF

v_gene: TRBV2
j_gene: TRBJ1-4
d_gene: .
CDR3aa: CASIRQARNEKLFF

v_gene: TRBV9
j_gene: TRBJ1-1
d_gene: .
CDR3aa: CASSPEVSSNTEAFF

v_gene: TRBV6-1
j_gene: TRBJ1-2
d_gene: .
CDR3aa: CASSEQGFYGYTF